This record looks at one TCR beta chain sequence and its context. The germline V gene has CDR1 MNHEY and CDR2 SMNVEV (reference sequence). V was pared by 6 bases and J by 3 bases, with 3 bases of the junction left unmatched. The CDR3 sequence is 13 residues long. This record belongs to a study of blood T cell repertoires in COVID-19. Study-level background: Sample material is recorded as cDNA or gDNA derived from T cells, B-cell-depleted T cells, or PBMCs.

Clones were sequenced by immunoSEQ multiplex PCR, and TCRdb holds only the in-frame ones, with some missing. The sample lists 95,000 or so clones; roughly nine tenths were seen once. The receptor was isolated from a woman aged 65 to 85 with acute or convalescent COVID-19. V and J are TRBV27 and TRBJ1-1; TRBD1 matches 8 bases. The sequenced sample consisted of peripheral blood. The CDR3 here is CASRKQGDTEAFF. CDR3 nucleotides: TGTGCCAGCAGAAAACAGGGGGACACTGAAGCTTTCTTT.